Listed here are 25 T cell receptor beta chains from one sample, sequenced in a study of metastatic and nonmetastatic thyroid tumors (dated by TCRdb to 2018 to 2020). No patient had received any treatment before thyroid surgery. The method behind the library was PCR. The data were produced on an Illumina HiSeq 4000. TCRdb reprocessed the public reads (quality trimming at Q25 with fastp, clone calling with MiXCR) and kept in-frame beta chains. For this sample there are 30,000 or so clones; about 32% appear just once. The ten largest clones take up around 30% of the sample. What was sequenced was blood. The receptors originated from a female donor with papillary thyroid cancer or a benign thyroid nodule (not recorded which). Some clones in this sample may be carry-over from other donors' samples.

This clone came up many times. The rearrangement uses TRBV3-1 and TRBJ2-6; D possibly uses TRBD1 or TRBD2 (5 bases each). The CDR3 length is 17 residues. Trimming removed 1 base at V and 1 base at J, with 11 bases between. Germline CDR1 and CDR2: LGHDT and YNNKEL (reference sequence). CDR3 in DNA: TGTGCCAGCAGCCAAGGGGACGGGCTTTCTGGGGCCAACGTCCTGACTTTC. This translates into CASSQGDGLSGANVLTF. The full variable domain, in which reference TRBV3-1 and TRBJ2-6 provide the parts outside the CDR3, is DTAVSQTPKYLVTQMGNDKSIKCEQNLGHDTMYWYKQDSKKFLKIMFSYNNKELIINETVPNRFSPKSPDKAHLNLHINSLELGDSAVYFCASSQGDGLSGANVLTFGAGSRLTVL.

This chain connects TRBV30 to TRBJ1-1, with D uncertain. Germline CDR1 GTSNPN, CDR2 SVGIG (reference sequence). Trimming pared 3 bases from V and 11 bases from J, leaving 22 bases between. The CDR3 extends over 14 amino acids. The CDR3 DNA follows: TGTGCCTGGAGCTCCGGTATGGGTGGCGTCGGGGCTTTCTTT. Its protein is CAWSSGMGGVGAFF.

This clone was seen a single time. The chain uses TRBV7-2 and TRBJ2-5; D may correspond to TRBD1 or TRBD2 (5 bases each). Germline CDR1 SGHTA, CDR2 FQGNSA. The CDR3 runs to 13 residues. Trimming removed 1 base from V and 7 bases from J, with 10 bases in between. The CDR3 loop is CASSLGGEGTQYF. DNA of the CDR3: TGTGCCAGCAGCTTAGGAGGGGAAGGGACCCAGTACTTC.

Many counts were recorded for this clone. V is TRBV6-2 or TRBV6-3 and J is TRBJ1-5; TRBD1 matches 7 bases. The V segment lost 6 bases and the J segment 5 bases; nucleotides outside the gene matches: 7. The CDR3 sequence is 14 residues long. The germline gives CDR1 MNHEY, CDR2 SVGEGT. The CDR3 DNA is TGTGCCAGCAGCCACGGGACAGATTATCAGCCCCAGCATTTT. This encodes CASSHGTDYQPQHF.

In nucleotides, the CDR3 is TGTGCCAGCAGGAAAGGACAGGGAGCAACTGAAGCTTTCTTT. Its translation: CASRKGQGATEAFF. The chain recombines TRBV13 with TRBJ1-1; 8 bases are shared with TRBD1. Germline loops: CDR1 PRHDT, CDR2 FYEKMQ (reference sequence). The CDR3 spans 14 residues. V lost 6 bases, J lost 5 bases, and 8 bases stayed unmatched.

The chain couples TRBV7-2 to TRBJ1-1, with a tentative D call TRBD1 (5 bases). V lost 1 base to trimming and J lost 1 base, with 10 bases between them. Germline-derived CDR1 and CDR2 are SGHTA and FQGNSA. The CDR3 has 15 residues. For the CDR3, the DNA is TGTGCCAGCAGCTTAGGCAGGGCAGGGAACACTGAAGCTTTCTTT. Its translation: CASSLGRAGNTEAFF.

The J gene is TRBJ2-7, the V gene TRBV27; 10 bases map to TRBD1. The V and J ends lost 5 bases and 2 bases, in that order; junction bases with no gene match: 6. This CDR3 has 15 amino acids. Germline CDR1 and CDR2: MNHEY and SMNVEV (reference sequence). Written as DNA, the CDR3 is TGTGCCAGCAGTCTGATGGGACAGGGGACCTACGAGCAGTACTTC. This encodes CASSLMGQGTYEQYF.

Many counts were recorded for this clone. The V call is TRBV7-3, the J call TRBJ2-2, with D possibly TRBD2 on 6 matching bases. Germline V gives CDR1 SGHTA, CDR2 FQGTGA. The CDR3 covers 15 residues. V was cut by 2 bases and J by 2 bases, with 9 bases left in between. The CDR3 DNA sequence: TGTGCCAGCAGCTTATGGGGGGTCAACACCGGGGAGCTGTTTTTT. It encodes CASSLWGVNTGELFF.

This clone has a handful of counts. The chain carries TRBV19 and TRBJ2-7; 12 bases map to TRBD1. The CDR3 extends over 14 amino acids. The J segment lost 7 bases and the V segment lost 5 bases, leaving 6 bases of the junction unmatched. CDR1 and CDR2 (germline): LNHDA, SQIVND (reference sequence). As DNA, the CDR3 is TGTGCCAGTAGTGTGGGACAGGGGGCTGAAGAGCAGTACTTC. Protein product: CASSVGQGAEEQYF. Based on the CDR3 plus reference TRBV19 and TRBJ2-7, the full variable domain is DGGITQSPKYLFRKEGQNVTLSCEQNLNHDAMYWYRQDPGQGLRLIYYSQIVNDFQKGDIAEGYSVSREKKESFPLTVTSAQKNPTAFYLCASSVGQGAEEQYFGPGTRLTVT.

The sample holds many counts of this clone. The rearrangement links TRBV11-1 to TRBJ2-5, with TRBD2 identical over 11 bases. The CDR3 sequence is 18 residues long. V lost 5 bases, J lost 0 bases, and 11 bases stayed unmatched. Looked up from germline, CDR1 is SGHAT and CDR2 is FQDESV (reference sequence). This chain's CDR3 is CASSATSGSFGYQETQYF. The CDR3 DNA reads TGTGCCAGCAGCGCCACTAGCGGGAGTTTCGGGTACCAAGAGACCCAGTACTTC.

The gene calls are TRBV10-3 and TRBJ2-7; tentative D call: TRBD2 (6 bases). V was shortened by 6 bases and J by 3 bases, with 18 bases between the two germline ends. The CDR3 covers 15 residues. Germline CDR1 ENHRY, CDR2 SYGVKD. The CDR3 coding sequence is TGTGCCATCAGCCACGGGGGTACGTCTGGCTACGAGCAGTACTTC. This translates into CAISHGGTSGYEQYF.

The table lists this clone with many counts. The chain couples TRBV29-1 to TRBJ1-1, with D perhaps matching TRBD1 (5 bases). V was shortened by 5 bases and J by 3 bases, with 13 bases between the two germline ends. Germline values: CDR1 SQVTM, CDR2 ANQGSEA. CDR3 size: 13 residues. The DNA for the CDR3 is TGCAGCGTTTGGGGGTCTGGGGACACTGAAGCTTTCTTT. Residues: CSVWGSGDTEAFF.

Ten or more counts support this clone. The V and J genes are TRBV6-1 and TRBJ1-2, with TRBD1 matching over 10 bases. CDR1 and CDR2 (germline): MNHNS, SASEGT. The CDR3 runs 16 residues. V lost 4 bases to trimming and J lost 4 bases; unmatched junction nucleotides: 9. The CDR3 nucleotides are TGTGCCAGCAGTGCAATACGGACAGGGGGTGGCTATGGCTACACCTTC. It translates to CASSAIRTGGGYGYTF.

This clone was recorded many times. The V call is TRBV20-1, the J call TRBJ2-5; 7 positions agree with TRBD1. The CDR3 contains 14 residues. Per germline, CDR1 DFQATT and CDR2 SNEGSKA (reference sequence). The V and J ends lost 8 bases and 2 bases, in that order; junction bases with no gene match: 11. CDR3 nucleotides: TGCAGTTGCAAAGTAGGGACAGCTCAAGAGACCCAGTACTTC. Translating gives CSCKVGTAQETQYF.

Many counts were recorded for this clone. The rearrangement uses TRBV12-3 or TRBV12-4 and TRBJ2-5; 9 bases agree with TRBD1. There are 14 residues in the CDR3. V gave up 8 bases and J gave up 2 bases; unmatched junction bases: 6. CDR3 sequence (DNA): TGTGCCAGCGGTTCTGGACAGGGGCAAGAGACCCAGTACTTC. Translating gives CASGSGQGQETQYF.

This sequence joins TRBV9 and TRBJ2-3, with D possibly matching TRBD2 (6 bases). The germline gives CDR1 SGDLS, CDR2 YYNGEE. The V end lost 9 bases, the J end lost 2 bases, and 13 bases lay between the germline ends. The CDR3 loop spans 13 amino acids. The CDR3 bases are TGTGCCATTGAGGGACTTAACACAGATACGCAGTATTTT. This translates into CAIEGLNTDTQYF.

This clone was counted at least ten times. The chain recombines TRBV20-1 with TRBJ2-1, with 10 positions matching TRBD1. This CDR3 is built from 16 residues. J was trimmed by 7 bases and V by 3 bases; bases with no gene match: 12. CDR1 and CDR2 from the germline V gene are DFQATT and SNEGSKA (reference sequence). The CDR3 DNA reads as TGCAGTGCTAGTGATACCGGGACAGGGGCTAGGAATGAGCAGTTCTTC. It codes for CSASDTGTGARNEQFF.

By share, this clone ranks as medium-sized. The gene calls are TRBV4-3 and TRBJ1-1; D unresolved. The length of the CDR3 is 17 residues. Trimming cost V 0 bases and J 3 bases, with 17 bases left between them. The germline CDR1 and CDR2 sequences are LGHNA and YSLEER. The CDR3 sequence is CASSQDSTGTRDTEAFF. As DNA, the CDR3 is TGCGCCAGCAGCCAAGATTCGACGGGAACGCGCGACACTGAAGCTTTCTTT.

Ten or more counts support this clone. The CDR3: CASSQDLAGGPVRQETQYF. The CDR3 bases are TGCGCCAGCAGCCAAGATTTAGCGGGCGGACCCGTACGCCAAGAGACCCAGTACTTC. The V call is TRBV4-1, the J call TRBJ2-5, with 7 bases fitting TRBD2. V dropped 0 bases and J dropped 1; count of bases not matched to a gene: 14. This CDR3 has 19 residues. From germline, CDR1 is MGHRA and CDR2 YSYEKL.

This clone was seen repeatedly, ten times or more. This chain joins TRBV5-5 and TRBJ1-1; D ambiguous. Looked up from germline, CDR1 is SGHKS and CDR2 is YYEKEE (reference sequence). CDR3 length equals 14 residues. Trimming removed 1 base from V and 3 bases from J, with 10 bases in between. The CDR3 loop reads CASSLSRLDTEAFF. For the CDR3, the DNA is TGTGCCAGCAGCTTGTCGCGGTTAGACACTGAAGCTTTCTTT.

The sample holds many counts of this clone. The CDR3 sequence is CASSRQTYEQYF. CDR3 nucleotide sequence: TGTGCCAGCAGCCGACAGACCTACGAGCAGTACTTC. The rearrangement uses TRBV7-9 and TRBJ2-7, with D possibly TRBD1 on 5 matching bases. Germline CDR1 reads SEHNR; CDR2 reads FQNEAQ (reference sequence). The CDR3 has 12 residues. V was cut by 5 bases and J by 2 bases, with 7 bases left in between.

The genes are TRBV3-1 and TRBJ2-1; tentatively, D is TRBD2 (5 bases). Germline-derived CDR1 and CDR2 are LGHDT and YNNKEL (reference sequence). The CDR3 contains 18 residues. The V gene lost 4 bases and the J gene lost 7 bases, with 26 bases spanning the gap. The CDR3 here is CASSPFDGPRTPRNEQFF. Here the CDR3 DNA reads TGTGCCAGCAGCCCTTTTGACGGGCCCCGGACTCCTCGAAATGAGCAGTTCTTC.

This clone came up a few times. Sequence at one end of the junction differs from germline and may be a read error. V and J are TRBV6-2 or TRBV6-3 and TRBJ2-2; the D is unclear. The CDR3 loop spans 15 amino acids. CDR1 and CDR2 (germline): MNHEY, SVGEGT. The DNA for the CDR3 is TGTGCCTGCAGTTCACACCCGCAGCGAGTCGGGGAGCTGTTTTTT. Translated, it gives CACSSHPQRVGELFF.

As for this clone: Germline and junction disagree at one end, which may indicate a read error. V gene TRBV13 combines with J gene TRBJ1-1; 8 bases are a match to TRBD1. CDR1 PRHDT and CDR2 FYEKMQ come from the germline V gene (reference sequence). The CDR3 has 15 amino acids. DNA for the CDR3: TGTTCCAGCAGCCGGAAGCAGGGGGCAGACACTGAAGCTTTCTTT. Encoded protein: CSSSRKQGADTEAFF.

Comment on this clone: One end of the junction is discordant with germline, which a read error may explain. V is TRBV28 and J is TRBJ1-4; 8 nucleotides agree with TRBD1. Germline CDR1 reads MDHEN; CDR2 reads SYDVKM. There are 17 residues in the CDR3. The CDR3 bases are TGCGCCAGCAGTTCAGGGGGCGAGGGGGCGTGGAGGGAAAAAATGTTTTTT. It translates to CASSSGGEGAWREKMFF.